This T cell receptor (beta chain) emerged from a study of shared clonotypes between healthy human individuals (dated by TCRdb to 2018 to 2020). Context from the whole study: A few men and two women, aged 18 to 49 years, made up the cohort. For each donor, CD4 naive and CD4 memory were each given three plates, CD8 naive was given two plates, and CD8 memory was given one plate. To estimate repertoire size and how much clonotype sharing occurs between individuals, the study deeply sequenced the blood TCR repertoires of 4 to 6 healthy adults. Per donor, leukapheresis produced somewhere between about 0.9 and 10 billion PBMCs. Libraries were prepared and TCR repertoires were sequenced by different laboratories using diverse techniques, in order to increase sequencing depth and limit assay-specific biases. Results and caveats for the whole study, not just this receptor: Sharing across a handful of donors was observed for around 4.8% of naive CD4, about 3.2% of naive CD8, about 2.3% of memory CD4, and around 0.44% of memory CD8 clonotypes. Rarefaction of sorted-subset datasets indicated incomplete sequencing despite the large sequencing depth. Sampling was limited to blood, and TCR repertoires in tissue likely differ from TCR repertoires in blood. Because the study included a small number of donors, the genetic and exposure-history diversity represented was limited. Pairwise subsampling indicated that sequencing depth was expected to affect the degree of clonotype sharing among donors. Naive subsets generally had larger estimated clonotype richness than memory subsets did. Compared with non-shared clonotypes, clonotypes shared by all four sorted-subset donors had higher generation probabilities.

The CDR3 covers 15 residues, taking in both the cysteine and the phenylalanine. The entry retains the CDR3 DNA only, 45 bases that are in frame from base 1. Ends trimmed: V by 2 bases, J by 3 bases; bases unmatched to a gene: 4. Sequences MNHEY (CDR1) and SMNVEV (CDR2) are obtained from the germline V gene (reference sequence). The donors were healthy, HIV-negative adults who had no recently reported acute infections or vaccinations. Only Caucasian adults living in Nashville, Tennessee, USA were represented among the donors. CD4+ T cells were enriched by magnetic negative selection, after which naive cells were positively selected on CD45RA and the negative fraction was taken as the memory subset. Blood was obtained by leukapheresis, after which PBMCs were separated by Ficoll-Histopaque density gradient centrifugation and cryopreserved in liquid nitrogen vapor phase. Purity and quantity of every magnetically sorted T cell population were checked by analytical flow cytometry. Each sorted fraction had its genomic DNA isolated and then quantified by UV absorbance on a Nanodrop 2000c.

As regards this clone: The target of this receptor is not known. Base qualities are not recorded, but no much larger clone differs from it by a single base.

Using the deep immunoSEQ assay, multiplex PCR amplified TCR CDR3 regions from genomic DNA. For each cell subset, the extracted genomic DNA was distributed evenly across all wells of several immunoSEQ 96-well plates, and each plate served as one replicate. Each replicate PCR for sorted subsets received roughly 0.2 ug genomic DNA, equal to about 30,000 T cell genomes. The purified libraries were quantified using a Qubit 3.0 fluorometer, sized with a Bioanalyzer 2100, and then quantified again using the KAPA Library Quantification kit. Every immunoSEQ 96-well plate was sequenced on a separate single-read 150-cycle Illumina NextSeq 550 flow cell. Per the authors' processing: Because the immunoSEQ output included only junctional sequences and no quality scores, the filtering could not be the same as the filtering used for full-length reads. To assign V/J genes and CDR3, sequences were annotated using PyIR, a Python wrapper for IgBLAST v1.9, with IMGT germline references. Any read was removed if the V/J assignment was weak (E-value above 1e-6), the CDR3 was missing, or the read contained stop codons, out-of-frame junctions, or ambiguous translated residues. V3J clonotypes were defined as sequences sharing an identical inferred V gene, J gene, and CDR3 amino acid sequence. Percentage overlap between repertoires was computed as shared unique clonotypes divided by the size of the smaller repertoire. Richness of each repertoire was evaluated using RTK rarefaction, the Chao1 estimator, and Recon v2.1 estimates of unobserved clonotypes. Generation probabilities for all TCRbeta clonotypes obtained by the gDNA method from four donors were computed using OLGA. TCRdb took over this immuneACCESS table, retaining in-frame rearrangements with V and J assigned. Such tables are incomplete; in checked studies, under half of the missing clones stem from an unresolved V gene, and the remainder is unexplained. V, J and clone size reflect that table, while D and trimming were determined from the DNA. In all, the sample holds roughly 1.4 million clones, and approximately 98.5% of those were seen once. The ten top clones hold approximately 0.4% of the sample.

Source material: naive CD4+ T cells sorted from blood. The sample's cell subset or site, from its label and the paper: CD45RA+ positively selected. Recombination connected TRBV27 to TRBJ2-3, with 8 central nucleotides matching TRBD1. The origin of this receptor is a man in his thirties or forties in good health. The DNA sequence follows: TGTGCCAGCAGTTTAAAGACAGGGGTTACAGATACGCAGTATTTT. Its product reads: CASSLKTGVTDTQYF.